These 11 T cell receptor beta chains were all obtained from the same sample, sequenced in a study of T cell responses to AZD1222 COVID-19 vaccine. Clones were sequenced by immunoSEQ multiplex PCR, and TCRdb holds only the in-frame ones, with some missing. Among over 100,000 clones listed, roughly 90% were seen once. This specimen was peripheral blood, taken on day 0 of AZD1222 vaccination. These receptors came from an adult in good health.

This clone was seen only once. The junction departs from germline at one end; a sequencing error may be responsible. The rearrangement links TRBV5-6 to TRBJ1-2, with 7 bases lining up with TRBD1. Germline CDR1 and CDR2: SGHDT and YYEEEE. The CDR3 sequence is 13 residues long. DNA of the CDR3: TGTGCCAGCAGCTTGATAGTGGTCACAGGGGAGTACTTC. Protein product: CASSLIVVTGEYF.

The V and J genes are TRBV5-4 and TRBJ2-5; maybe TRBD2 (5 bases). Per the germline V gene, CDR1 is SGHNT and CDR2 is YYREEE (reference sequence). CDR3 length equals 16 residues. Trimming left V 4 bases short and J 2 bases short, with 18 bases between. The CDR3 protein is CASSTPIPGEQETQYF. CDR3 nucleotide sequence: TGTGCCAGCAGCACCCCGATACCTGGGGAGCAAGAGACCCAGTACTTC.

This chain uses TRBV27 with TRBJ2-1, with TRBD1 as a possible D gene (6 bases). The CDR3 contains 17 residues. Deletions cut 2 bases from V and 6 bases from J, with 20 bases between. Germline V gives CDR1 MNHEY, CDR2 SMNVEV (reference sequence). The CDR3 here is CASSLTVGAWNVNEQFF. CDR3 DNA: TGTGCCAGCAGTTTAACGGTGGGGGCCTGGAACGTCAATGAGCAGTTCTTC.

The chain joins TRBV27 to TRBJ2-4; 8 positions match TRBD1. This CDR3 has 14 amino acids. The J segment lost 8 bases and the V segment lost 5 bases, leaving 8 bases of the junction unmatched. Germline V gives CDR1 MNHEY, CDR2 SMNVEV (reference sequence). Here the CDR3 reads CASSTRGRRDIQYF. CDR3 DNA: TGTGCCAGCAGTACCAGGGGGCGCCGAGACATTCAGTACTTC.

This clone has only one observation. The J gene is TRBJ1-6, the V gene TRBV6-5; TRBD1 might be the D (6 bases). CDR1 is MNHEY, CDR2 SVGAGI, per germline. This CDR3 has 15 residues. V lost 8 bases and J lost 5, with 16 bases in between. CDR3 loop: CASQVTGQNNSPLHF. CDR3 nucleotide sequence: TGTGCCAGCCAAGTTACAGGGCAGAATAATTCACCCCTCCACTTT.

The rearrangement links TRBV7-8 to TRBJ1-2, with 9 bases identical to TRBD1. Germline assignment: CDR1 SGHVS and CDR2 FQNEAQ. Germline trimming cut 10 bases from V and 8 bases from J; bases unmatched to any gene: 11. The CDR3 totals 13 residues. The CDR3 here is CATQSYGTGGYTF. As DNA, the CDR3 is TGTGCCACCCAATCATACGGGACAGGGGGCTACACCTTC.

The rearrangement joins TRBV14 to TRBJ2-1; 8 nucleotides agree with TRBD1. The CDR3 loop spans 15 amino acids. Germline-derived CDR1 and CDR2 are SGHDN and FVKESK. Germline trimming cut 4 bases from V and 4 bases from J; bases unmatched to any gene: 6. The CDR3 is CASSLGQGPYNEQFF. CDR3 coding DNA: TGTGCCAGCAGCCTAGGACAGGGACCATACAATGAGCAGTTCTTC.

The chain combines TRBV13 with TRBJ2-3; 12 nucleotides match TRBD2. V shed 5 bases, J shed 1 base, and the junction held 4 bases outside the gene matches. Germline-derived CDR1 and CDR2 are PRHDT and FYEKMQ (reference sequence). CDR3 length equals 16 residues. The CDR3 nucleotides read TGTGCCAGCAGCCTCGGACTAGCGGGGCGCACAGATACGCAGTATTTT. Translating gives CASSLGLAGRTDTQYF.

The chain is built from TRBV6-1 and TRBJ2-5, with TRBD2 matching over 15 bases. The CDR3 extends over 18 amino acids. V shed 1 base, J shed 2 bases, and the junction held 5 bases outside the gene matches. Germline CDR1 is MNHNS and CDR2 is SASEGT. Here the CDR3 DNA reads TGTGCCAGCAGTGAAGTATGGACTAGCGGGGGGGCACAAGAGACCCAGTACTTC. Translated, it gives CASSEVWTSGGAQETQYF.

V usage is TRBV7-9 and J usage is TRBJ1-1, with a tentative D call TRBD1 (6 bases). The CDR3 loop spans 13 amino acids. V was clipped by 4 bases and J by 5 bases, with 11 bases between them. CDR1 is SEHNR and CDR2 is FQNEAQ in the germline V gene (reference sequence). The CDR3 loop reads CASSSPGDTEAFF. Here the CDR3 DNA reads TGTGCCAGCAGCTCCCCAGGGGATACTGAAGCTTTCTTT. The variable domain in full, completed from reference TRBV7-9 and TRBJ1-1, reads DTGVSQNPRHKITKRGQNVTFRCDPISEHNRLYWYRQTLGQGPEFLTYFQNEAQLEKSRLLSDRFSAERPKGSFSTLEIQRTEQGDSAMYLCASSSPGDTEAFFGQGTRLTVV.

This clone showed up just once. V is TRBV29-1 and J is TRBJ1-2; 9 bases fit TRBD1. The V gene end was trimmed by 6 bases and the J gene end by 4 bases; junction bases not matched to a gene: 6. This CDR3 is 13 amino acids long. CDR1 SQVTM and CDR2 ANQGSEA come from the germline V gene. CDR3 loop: CSVSGTGSYGYTF. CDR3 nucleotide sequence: TGCAGCGTGTCCGGGACAGGGAGCTATGGCTACACCTTC.